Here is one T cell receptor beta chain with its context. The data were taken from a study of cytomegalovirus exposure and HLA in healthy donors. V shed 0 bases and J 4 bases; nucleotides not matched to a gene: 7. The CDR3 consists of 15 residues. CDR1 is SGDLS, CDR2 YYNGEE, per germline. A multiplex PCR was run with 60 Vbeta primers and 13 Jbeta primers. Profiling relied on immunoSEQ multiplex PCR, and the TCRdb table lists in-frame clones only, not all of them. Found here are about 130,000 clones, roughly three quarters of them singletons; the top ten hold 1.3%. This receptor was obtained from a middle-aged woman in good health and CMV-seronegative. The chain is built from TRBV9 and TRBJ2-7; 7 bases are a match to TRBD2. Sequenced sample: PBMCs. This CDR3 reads CASSVDAGDPYEQYF. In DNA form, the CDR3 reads TGTGCCAGCAGCGTAGACGCGGGGGATCCTTACGAGCAGTACTTC. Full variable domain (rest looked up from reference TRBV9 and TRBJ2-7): DSGVTQTPKHLITATGQRVTLRCSPRSGDLSVYWYQQSLDQGLQFLIQYYNGEERAKGNILERFSAQQFPDLHSELNLSSLELGDSALYFCASSVDAGDPYEQYFGPGTRLTVT.